The sequence of this T cell receptor beta chain was determined in a study of cytomegalovirus exposure and HLA in healthy donors. In the study overall: Earlier findings included nearly 120 million unique TCR beta sequences obtained from 180 million or so T cells.

Concerning this clone: The antigen is not known. Other DNA sequences of this sample code for an identical CDR3.

V was pared by 6 bases and J by 7 bases, with 7 bases of the junction left unmatched. Germline assignment: CDR1 SGHTA and CDR2 FQGNSA. This CDR3 spans 15 amino acids. PCR employed 60 Vbeta and 13 Jbeta primers. TCRdb's table, derived via immunoSEQ multiplex PCR, lists solely in-frame clones and lacks some. This table has 95,000 to 100,000 clones, 65% to 85% appearing once. Unrecorded immune exposures were likely, despite nominal health at sampling. Study results and limitations: Listed as cytomegalovirus-associated were 170 or so TCR beta chains. It was likely that a cluster of highly shared sequence variants was a sequencing artifact.

Sequenced sample: PBMCs. This rearrangement joins TRBV7-2 to TRBJ1-6, with 9 nucleotides matching TRBD1. This TCR derives from a woman in her forties in good health and CMV-seronegative. Here the CDR3 reads CASRGTGMSNSPLHF. The CDR3 bases are TGTGCCAGCAGAGGGACAGGGATGAGCAATTCACCCCTCCACTTT. Combining the CDR3 with reference TRBV7-2 and TRBJ1-6 gives the whole variable domain GAGVSQSPSNKVTEKGKDVELRCDPISGHTALYWYRQSLGQGLEFLIYFQGNSAPDKSGLPSDRFSAERTGGSVSTLTIQRTQQEDSAVYLCASRGTGMSNSPLHFGNGTRLTVT.